The source of this T cell receptor (beta chain) is a study of regulatory T cells in long-lasting Graves disease. In this sample, this clonotype turned up many times. As to time point: newly diagnosed GD, antithyroid drugs for less than 3 months. The TCR library was prepared using RNA isolated from PBMCs. Libraries of TCR beta came from iRepertoire HTBI primers plus Arm-PCR of CDR3 regions. One entry per CDR3 protein, called by TCRdb with MiXCR from the multiplex PCR reads. Of hundreds of thousands of distinct CDR3 sequences in the sample, more than 10% were seen once. Germline V lookup: CDR1 SGHDT, CDR2 YYEEEE. V shed 6 bases and J 3 bases; nucleotides not matched to a gene: 14. The CDR3 totals 16 residues. These data are also associated with another study on T cells in Graves' hyperthyroidism and ophthalmopathy.

This receptor was identified in a woman younger than 45 with Graves disease. The V and J genes are TRBV5-6 and TRBJ1-1; TRBD1 aligns across 7 bases. This sample comprised peripheral blood mononuclear cells (PBMCs), obtained at new diagnosis, from a patient treated with antithyroid drugs. Here the CDR3 DNA reads TGTGCCAGCAAGGCCATGGACAGGCATGGGGACACTGAAGCTTTCTTT. Protein product: CASKAMDRHGDTEAFF.